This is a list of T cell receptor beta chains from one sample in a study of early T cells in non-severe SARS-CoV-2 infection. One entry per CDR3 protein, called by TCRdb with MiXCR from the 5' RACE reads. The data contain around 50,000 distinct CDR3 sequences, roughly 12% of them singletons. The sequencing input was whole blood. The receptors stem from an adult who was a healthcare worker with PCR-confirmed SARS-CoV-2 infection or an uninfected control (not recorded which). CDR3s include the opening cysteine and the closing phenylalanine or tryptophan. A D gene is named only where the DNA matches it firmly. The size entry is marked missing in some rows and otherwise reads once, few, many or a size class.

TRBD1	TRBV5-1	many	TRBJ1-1	CASSSTGVPTPFF	TGCGCCAGCAGTTCTACAGGGGTCCCTACACCTTTCTTT
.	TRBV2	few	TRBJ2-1	CASSERGASSYNEQFF	TGTGCCAGCAGTGAACGGGGCGCGAGCTCCTACAATGAGCAGTTCTTC
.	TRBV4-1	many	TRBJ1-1	CASSQDGSRQILTEAFF	TGCGCCAGCAGCCAAGATGGGTCACGACAGATTCTCACTGAAGCTTTCTTT
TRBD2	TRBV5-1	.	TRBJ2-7	CASSWGLAGVYEQYF	TGCGCCAGCAGCTGGGGACTAGCGGGAGTCTACGAGCAGTACTTC
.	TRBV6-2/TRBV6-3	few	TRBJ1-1	CASSYVGHRGEAFF	TGTGCCAGCAGTTACGTCGGCCACCGTGGAGAAGCTTTCTTT
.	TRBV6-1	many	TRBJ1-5	CASSEGAGAQPQHF	TGTGCCAGCAGTGAAGGGGCCGGGGCTCAGCCCCAGCATTTT
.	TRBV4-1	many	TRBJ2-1	CASSQDTAAWNEQFF	TGCGCCAGCAGCCAAGATACAGCCGCCTGGAATGAGCAGTTCTTC
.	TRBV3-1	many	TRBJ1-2	CASSQAPALNYGYTF	TGTGCCAGCAGCCAAGCTCCAGCCCTCAACTATGGCTACACCTTC
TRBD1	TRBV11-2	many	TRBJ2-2	CASSLRGLTGVNTGELFF	TGTGCCAGCAGCTTAAGGGGCCTGACAGGGGTCAACACCGGGGAGCTGTTTTTT
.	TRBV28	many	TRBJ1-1	CASSQGTAAFF	TGTGCCAGCAGTCAGGGGACCGCGGCTTTCTTT
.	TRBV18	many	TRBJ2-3	CASSPGPNTDTQYF	TGTGCCAGCTCACCAGGGCCCAACACAGATACGCAGTATTTT
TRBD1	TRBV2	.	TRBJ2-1	CASSASPGQGGFNEQFF	TGTGCCAGCAGCGCTTCCCCGGGACAGGGAGGGTTCAATGAGCAGTTCTTC